Presented here are 5 T cell receptor beta chains from one specimen sequenced in a study of blood T cells in healthy people across ages. A second PCR, run for about 7 to 11 cycles, used a sample-barcoded 5' primer plus a J-beta primer mix. TCRdb re-analysed the 5' RACE reads in MiXCR, keeping a single row per CDR3 protein. The sample has about 1.4 million distinct CDR3 sequences, approximately 59% seen once; the top ten hold 5.5% to 8%. The sample comprised blood. Receptors were obtained from a man aged 18 to 29 in good health.

The CDR3 reads CASSERISYGTEAFF. The CDR3 DNA reads TGTGCCAGCAGTGAAAGGATTTCGTATGGCACTGAAGCTTTCTTT. This chain uses TRBV2 with TRBJ1-1, with D unresolved. V was trimmed by 2 bases and J by 4 bases, leaving 14 bases between them. The CDR3 has 15 amino acids. The germline CDR1 and CDR2 sequences are SNHLY and FYNNEI. The whole variable domain, filled in from reference TRBV2 and TRBJ1-1, reads EPEVTQTPSHQVTQMGQEVILRCVPISNHLYFYWYRQILGQKVEFLVSFYNNEISEKSEIFDDQFSVERPDGSNFTLKIRSTKLEDSAMYFCASSERISYGTEAFFGQGTRLTVV.

The chain recombines TRBV12-3 or TRBV12-4 with TRBJ2-1; D perhaps matches TRBD2 (6 bases). The CDR3 loop spans 17 amino acids. V was shortened by 1 base and J by 1 base, with 14 bases between the two germline ends. The CDR3 here is CASSLGGLAISYNEQFF. The DNA of the CDR3 is TGTGCCAGCAGTTTAGGGGGACTCGCTATATCCTACAATGAGCAGTTCTTC.

This clonotype was seen more than once but under ten times. The chain has TRBV2 and TRBJ2-7; no definite D call. The V gene's germline CDR1 is SNHLY and CDR2 FYNNEI. This CDR3 comprises 13 residues. V shed 1 base and J shed 3 bases, with 7 bases lying between them. CDR3 nucleotides: TGTGCCAGCAGTGAAGTACCTAACTACGAGCAGTACTTC. Protein product: CASSEVPNYEQYF.

The CDR3 loop is CASSVNLADTQYF. The CDR3 DNA reads as TGTGCCAGCAGCGTAAATTTGGCAGATACGCAGTATTTT. This rearrangement joins TRBV11-2 to TRBJ2-3, with unresolved D. Trimming stripped 5 bases from V and 4 bases from J, with 10 bases between. This CDR3 comprises 13 residues. Germline V gives CDR1 SGHAT, CDR2 FQNNGV.

The chain carries TRBV12-3 or TRBV12-4 and TRBJ2-4, with 8 bases lining up with TRBD2. The CDR3 extends over 15 amino acids. Trimming took 5 bases from V and 13 from J; bases not matched to a gene: 16. In DNA form, the CDR3 reads TGTGCCAGCAGTCCCGGGAGGGCCAGTTACAATGAGCAGTACTTC. Translating gives CASSPGRASYNEQYF.